Detailed here is one TCR beta chain. Its antigen remains unidentified. The data were produced by immunoSEQ multiplex PCR, yet TCRdb's version contains in-frame clones alone and is incomplete. The sample lists 35,000 to 45,000 clones, around 80% occurring once. This sample was taken from a study of OX40 agonist ivuxolimab in advanced cancers. Study-wide context: Clinicians treated patients with ivuxolimab, an agonistic anti-OX40 (CD134) antibody. Hepatocellular carcinoma, melanoma, renal cell or head and neck cancer occurred in dose-escalation patients. Dosing consisted of intravenous ivuxolimab at 0.01 to 10 mg/kg every 2 weeks. Findings and caveats of the study: CD4+ and CD8+ blood T cells expanded clonally by week 6 at 0.1 to 3.0 mg/kg.

The CDR3 is 16 residues long. Germline V gives CDR1 LNHNV, CDR2 YYDKDF (reference sequence). V lost 1 base to trimming and J lost 3 bases, with 15 bases between them. The clonotype originates from an adult with an advanced solid tumor such as melanoma, head and neck, liver or kidney cancer. The J gene is TRBJ1-1, the V gene TRBV15; a possible D gene is TRBD1 (5 bases). This specimen was CD4+ or CD8+ T cells sorted from blood, taken in a trial of the OX40 agonist ivuxolimab. The CDR3 DNA sequence: TGTGCCACCAGCAGAGGTAGGGACCCCGGGGACACTGAAGCTTTCTTT. Translation: CATSRGRDPGDTEAFF.